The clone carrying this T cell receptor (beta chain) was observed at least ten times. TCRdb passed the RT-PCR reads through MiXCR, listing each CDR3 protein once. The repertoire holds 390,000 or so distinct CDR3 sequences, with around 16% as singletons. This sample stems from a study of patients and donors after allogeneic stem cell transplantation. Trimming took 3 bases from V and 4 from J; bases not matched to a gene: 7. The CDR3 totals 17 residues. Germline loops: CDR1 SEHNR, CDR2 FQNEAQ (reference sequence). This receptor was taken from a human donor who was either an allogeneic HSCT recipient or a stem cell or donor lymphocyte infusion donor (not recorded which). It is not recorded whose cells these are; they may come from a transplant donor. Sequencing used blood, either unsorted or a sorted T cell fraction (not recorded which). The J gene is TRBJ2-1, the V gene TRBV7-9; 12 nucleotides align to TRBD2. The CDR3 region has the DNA TGTGCCAGCAGCTTCCCCGAGACTAGCGGGGGATACAATGAGCAGTTCTTC. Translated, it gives CASSFPETSGGYNEQFF.